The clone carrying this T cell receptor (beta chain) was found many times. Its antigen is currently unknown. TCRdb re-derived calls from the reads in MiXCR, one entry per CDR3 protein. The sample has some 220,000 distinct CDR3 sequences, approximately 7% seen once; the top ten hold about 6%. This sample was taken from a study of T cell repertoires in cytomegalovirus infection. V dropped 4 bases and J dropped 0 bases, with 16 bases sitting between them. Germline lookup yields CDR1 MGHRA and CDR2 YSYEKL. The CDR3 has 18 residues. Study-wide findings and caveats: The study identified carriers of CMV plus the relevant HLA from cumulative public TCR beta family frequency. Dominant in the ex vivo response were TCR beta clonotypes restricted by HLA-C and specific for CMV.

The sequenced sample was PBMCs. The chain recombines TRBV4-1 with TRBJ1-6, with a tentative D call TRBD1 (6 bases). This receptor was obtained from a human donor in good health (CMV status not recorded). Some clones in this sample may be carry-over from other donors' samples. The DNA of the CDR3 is TGCGCCAGCAGCCTACGAGGGGGGCTCAGCTCCTATAATTCACCCCTCCACTTT. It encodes CASSLRGGLSSYNSPLHF.